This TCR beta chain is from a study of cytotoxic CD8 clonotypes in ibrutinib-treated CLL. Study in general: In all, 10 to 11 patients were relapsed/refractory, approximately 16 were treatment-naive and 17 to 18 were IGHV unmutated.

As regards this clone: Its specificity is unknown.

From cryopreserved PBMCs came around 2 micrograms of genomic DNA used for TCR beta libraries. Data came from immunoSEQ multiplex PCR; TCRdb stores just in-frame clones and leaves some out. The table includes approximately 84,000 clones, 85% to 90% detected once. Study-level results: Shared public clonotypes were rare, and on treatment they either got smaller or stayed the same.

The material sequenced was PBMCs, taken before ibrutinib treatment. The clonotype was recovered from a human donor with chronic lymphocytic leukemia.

The CDR3 loop is CASSSGDGGGSRNIQYF. In DNA form, the CDR3 reads TGTGCCAGCAGTTCTGGGGACGGCGGAGGAAGTAGGAACATTCAGTACTTC. V and J are TRBV28 and TRBJ2-4, with D possibly being TRBD1 or TRBD2 (5 bases each). The germline V and J ends were trimmed by 4 bases and 7 bases, with 23 bases remaining between them. The CDR3 extends over 17 amino acids. Germline CDR1 and CDR2: MDHEN and SYDVKM.